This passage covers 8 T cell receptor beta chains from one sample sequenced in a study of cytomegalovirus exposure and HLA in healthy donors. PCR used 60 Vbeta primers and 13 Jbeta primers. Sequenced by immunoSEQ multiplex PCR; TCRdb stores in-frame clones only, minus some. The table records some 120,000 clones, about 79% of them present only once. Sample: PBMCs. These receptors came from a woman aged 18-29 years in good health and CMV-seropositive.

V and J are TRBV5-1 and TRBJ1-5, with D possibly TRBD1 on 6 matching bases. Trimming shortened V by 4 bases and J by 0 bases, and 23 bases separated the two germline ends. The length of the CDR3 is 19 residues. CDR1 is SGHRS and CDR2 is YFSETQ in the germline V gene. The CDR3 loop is CASSPARAGRGISNQPQHF. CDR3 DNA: TGCGCCAGCAGCCCCGCCCGGGCAGGGAGGGGGATTAGCAATCAGCCCCAGCATTTT.

The CDR3 loop is CASSEGANEQFF. CDR3 DNA sequence: TGTGCCAGCAGTGAGGGGGCGAATGAGCAGTTCTTC. The V and J genes are TRBV25-1 and TRBJ2-1; TRBD1 might be the D (6 bases). The CDR3 runs to 12 residues. Germline CDR1 is MGHDK and CDR2 is SYGVNS. Trimming took off 3 bases at V and 7 bases at J, with 7 bases between the two ends.

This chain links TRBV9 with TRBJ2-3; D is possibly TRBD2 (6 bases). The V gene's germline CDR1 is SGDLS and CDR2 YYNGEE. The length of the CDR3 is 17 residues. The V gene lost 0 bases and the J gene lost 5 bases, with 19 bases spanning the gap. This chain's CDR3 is CASSVGWVAAGGDTQYF. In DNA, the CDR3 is TGTGCCAGCAGCGTAGGATGGGTAGCGGCTGGGGGAGATACGCAGTATTTT.

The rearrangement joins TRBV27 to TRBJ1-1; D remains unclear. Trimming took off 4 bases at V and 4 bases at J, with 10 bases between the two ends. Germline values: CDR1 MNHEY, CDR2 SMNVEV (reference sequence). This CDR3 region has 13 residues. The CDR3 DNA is TGTGCCAGCAGTTATTCGGGTGCCACTGAAGCTTTCTTT. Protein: CASSYSGATEAFF.

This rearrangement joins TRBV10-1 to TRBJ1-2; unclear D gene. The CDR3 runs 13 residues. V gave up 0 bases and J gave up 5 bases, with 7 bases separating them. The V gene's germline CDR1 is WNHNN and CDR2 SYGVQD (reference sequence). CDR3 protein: CASSESSIYGYTF. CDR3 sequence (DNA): TGCGCCAGCAGTGAGTCTTCAATTTATGGCTACACCTTC.

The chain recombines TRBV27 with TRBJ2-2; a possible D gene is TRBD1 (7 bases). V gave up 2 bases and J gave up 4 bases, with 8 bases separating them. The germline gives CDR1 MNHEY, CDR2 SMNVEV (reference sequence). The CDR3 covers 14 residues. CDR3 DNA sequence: TGTGCCAGCAGTTTACAGGGGGGCACCGGGGAGCTGTTTTTT. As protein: CASSLQGGTGELFF.

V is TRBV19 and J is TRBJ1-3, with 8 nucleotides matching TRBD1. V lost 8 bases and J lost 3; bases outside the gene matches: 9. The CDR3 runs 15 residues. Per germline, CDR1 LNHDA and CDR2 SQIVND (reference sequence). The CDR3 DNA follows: TGTGCCAGTGCCCCCCTGACAGGGGTTGGAAACACCATATATTTT. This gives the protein CASAPLTGVGNTIYF.

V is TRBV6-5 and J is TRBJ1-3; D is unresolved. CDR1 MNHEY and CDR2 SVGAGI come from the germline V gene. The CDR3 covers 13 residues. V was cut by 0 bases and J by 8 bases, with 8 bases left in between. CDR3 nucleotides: TGTGCCAGCAGTTACTCGATGGCTGACACCATATATTTT. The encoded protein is CASSYSMADTIYF.